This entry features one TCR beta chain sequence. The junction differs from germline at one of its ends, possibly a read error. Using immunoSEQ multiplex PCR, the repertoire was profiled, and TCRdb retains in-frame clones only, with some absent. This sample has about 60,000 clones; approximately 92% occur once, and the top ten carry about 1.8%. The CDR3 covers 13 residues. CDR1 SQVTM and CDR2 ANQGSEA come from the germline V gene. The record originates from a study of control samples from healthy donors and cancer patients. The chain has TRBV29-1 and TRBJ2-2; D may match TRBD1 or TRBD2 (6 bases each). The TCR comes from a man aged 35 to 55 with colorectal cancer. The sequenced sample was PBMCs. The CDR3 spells CSGRGAKTGELFF. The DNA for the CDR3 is TGCAGCGGGAGGGGGGCGAAGACCGGGGAGCTGTTTTTT.